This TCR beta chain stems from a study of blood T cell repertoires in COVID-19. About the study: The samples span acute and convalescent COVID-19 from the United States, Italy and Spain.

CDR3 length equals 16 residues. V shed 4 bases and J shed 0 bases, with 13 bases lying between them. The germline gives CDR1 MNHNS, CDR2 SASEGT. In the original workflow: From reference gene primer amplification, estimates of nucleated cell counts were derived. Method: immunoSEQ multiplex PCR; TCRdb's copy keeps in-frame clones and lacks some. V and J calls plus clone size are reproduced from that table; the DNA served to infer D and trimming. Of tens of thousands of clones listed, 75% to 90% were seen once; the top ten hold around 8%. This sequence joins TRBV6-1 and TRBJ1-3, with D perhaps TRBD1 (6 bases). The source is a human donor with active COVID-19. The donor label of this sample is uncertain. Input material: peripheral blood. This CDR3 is CASSVRGIFSGNTIYF. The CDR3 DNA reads TGTGCCAGCAGTGTGAGGGGGATTTTCTCTGGAAACACCATATATTTT.